The 25 T cell receptor beta chains listed next were all sequenced from one sample in a study of shared clonotypes between healthy human individuals. Sequencing was performed with immunoSEQ multiplex PCR; in TCRdb, only in-frame clones are kept and a portion is missing. The sample lists some 450,000 clones; roughly three quarters were seen once. Sequencing used PBMCs. The source of these receptors is a woman aged 40 to 50 in good health. Some clones in this sample may be carry-over from other donors' samples.

The chain is built from TRBV6-6 and TRBJ1-5; tentatively, D is TRBD1 (5 bases). In germline, CDR1 is MNHNY, CDR2 SVGAGI (reference sequence). V dropped 6 bases and J dropped 4 bases, with 10 bases sitting between them. The CDR3 consists of 13 residues. The CDR3 DNA reads TGTGCCAGCAGCTCGACAGAGAATCAGCCCCAGCATTTT. As protein: CASSSTENQPQHF.

This chain uses TRBV7-9 with TRBJ1-2; 8 bases map to TRBD1. V lost 1 base and J lost 4; bases outside the gene matches: 5. The germline gives CDR1 SEHNR, CDR2 FQNEAQ (reference sequence). The CDR3 runs to 15 residues. The chain's CDR3 is CASSLGQGAVYGYTF. CDR3 coding DNA: TGTGCCAGCAGCTTAGGCCAGGGGGCCGTCTATGGCTACACCTTC. The whole variable domain, filled in from reference TRBV7-9 and TRBJ1-2, reads DTGVSQNPRHKITKRGQNVTFRCDPISEHNRLYWYRQTLGQGPEFLTYFQNEAQLEKSRLLSDRFSAERPKGSFSTLEIQRTEQGDSAMYLCASSLGQGAVYGYTFGSGTRLTVV.

The chain has TRBV7-9 and TRBJ1-5, with D possibly TRBD1 on 5 matching bases. This CDR3 is 13 amino acids long. Trimming pared 3 bases from V and 5 bases from J, leaving 8 bases between. CDR1 is SEHNR, CDR2 FQNEAQ, per germline (reference sequence). Written as DNA, the CDR3 is TGTGCCAGCAGCTTTGAGGGACATCAGCCCCAGCATTTT. It encodes CASSFEGHQPQHF. Drawing the rest from reference TRBV7-9 and TRBJ1-5, the complete variable domain is DTGVSQNPRHKITKRGQNVTFRCDPISEHNRLYWYRQTLGQGPEFLTYFQNEAQLEKSRLLSDRFSAERPKGSFSTLEIQRTEQGDSAMYLCASSFEGHQPQHFGDGTRLSIL.

This clone was detected only once. The CDR3 DNA follows: TGTGCCAGTAGCCCGTGGGGACAGGGGCTGGACGAGCAGTACTTC. It is translated as CASSPWGQGLDEQYF. The V call is TRBV19, the J call TRBJ2-7, with 10 nucleotides matching TRBD1. Germline-derived CDR1 and CDR2 are LNHDA and SQIVND (reference sequence). The trim removed 6 bases at V and 5 bases at J, leaving 10 bases unmatched. This CDR3 is 15 amino acids long.

This chain links TRBV6-1 with TRBJ1-1; a possible D gene is TRBD1 (5 bases). Germline V gene lookup returns CDR1 MNHNS and CDR2 SASEGT. The CDR3 consists of 14 residues. Trimming took off 2 bases at V and 4 bases at J, with 11 bases between the two ends. The CDR3 DNA follows: TGTGCCAGCAGTGAAATTGCAGGGCTCACTGAAGCTTTCTTT. Its protein product is CASSEIAGLTEAFF.

The chain recombines TRBV4-2 with TRBJ2-7; TRBD2 matches 13 bases. Trimming took 5 bases from V and 9 from J; bases not matched to a gene: 10. The germline V gene has CDR1 LGHNA and CDR2 YNFKEQ. This CDR3 has 15 amino acids. The CDR3 protein is CASSSQWTSGRGQYF. The CDR3 region has the DNA TGTGCCAGCAGCAGCCAGTGGACTAGCGGGAGAGGGCAGTACTTC.

The chain carries TRBV5-4 and TRBJ2-7; a weak D match, TRBD2 (5 bases). The germline V gene encodes CDR1 SGHNT and CDR2 YYREEE (reference sequence). The V end lost 4 bases, the J end lost 0 bases, and 23 bases lay between the germline ends. CDR3 size: 18 residues. The DNA of the CDR3 is TGTGCCAGCAGCGGACCGGTGAGGGCCTTAGACGGCTCCTACGAGCAGTACTTC. Protein sequence: CASSGPVRALDGSYEQYF.

The V call is TRBV6-1, the J call TRBJ2-1; no clear D. CDR3 length: 13 amino acids. Germline V gene lookup returns CDR1 MNHNS and CDR2 SASEGT. The germline V and J ends were trimmed by 7 bases and 7 bases, with 14 bases remaining between them. CDR3: CASTTDLGNEQFF. The CDR3 DNA sequence: TGTGCCAGCACCACGGACCTCGGGAATGAGCAGTTCTTC.

With respect to this clone: A much more abundant neighbour one base away suggests this may be a read error. The chain links TRBV4-2 to TRBJ1-5; D is perhaps TRBD1 (6 bases). Per germline, CDR1 LGHNA and CDR2 YNFKEQ. V was pared by 0 bases and J by 7 bases, with 10 bases between. The CDR3 extends over 14 amino acids. The CDR3 loop reads CASSQDCQGQPQHF. The DNA of the CDR3 is TGTGCCAGCAGCCAAGACTGTCAGGGGCAGCCCCAGCATTTT.

For this clone: A far larger clone differs by one base, so this is likely a read error. The chain links TRBV5-6 to TRBJ2-7, with 7 bases lining up with TRBD2. CDR3 length equals 13 residues. Germline-derived CDR1 and CDR2 are SGHDT and YYEEEE. CDR3 protein: CAGSAGLGYEQYF. In nucleotides, the CDR3 is TGTGCCGGCAGCGCTGGACTAGGATACGAGCAGTACTTC.

The J gene is TRBJ2-7, the V gene TRBV7-9, with D perhaps TRBD1 (5 bases). The germline gives CDR1 SEHNR, CDR2 FQNEAQ (reference sequence). The CDR3 extends over 13 amino acids. V dropped 8 bases and J dropped 6 bases, with 17 bases sitting between them. The CDR3 is CASAQGVGREQYF. In DNA form, the CDR3 reads TGTGCCAGCGCACAAGGGGTAGGGCGCGAGCAGTACTTC.

The gene calls are TRBV6-5 and TRBJ1-2; TRBD1 matches 7 bases. Per germline, CDR1 MNHEY and CDR2 SVGAGI. CDR3 length: 12 amino acids. The ends lost 6 bases at V and 8 bases at J; junction bases unmatched: 6. The CDR3 DNA reads as TGTGCCAGCAGATCAGGGGGAGGAGGCTACACCTTC. It is translated as CASRSGGGGYTF.

The chain joins TRBV18 to TRBJ2-7; perhaps TRBD1 as D (7 bases). The CDR3 is 16 amino acids. Trimming stripped 4 bases from V and 0 bases from J, with 16 bases between. Germline V CDR1 and CDR2: KGHSH, LQKENI. CDR3 protein: CASSRGTAGSSYEQYF. CDR3 coding DNA: TGTGCCAGCTCACGGGGGACAGCCGGGAGCTCCTACGAGCAGTACTTC.

The rearrangement uses TRBV28 and TRBJ2-1, with TRBD1 identical over 7 bases. The germline CDR1 and CDR2 sequences are MDHEN and SYDVKM. Trimming removed 4 bases from V and 4 bases from J; junction bases left unmatched: 10. The CDR3 is 16 residues long. The CDR3 DNA follows: TGTGCCAGCAGTTACCCCTTCGGACAGGATTACAATGAGCAGTTCTTC. Protein: CASSYPFGQDYNEQFF.

J is TRBJ1-1 and V is TRBV5-1; D not resolved. Trimming took 2 bases from V and 8 from J, leaving 19 bases between them. Germline assignment: CDR1 SGHRS and CDR2 YFSETQ. The length of the CDR3 is 15 residues. CDR3 in DNA: TGCGCCAGCAGCTTAATTAACCGCCTAGGGCAGGAAGCTTTCTTT. Residues: CASSLINRLGQEAFF.

This clone was picked up a small number of times. The chain has TRBV28 and TRBJ1-2; unclear D gene. Germline CDR1 reads MDHEN; CDR2 reads SYDVKM. V was cut by 3 bases and J by 3 bases, with 11 bases left in between. CDR3 size: 14 residues. Here the CDR3 reads CASSFSQRDYGYTF. DNA of the CDR3: TGTGCCAGCAGTTTCTCACAGAGAGACTATGGCTACACCTTC.

The chain has TRBV7-9 and TRBJ2-1, with D unresolved. V lost 4 bases and J 10 bases, leaving 11 bases between the germline ends. From germline, CDR1 is SEHNR and CDR2 FQNEAQ (reference sequence). The CDR3 loop spans 12 amino acids. The CDR3 sequence: CASSWSKVEQFF. CDR3 coding DNA: TGTGCCAGCAGCTGGAGTAAAGTGGAGCAGTTCTTC.

This sequence joins TRBV6-1 and TRBJ1-2, with a possible D match to TRBD1 (5 bases). Trimming removed 7 bases at V and 8 bases at J, with 20 bases between. Germline assignment: CDR1 MNHNS and CDR2 SASEGT. The CDR3 sequence is 14 residues long. CDR3 protein: CASIPSRDHGGYTF. The CDR3 bases are TGTGCCAGCATCCCGAGCCGGGACCACGGAGGCTACACCTTC.

This clone appeared once. The rearrangement links TRBV6-1 to TRBJ1-2, with TRBD1 as a possible D gene (6 bases). The V end lost 0 bases, the J end lost 1 base, and 15 bases lay between the germline ends. The CDR3 loop spans 17 amino acids. Germline assignment: CDR1 MNHNS and CDR2 SASEGT. The CDR3 is CASSEATGGAFNYGYTF. DNA for the CDR3: TGTGCCAGCAGTGAAGCCACTGGGGGCGCGTTTAACTATGGCTACACCTTC.

This clone has at least ten counts. V gene TRBV6-1 combines with J gene TRBJ1-5; possible D gene TRBD1, 6 bases. The CDR3 runs to 15 residues. The germline V and J ends were trimmed by 2 bases and 4 bases, with 12 bases remaining between them. Germline V gene sequence: CDR1 MNHNS, CDR2 SASEGT. CDR3 DNA sequence: TGTGCCAGCAGTGAATTCCGGACAGAAAATCAGCCCCAGCATTTT. Translation: CASSEFRTENQPQHF.

The V and J genes are TRBV2 and TRBJ2-5, with D perhaps matching TRBD2 (6 bases). The germline V gene has CDR1 SNHLY and CDR2 FYNNEI. The CDR3 totals 12 residues. The germline V and J ends were trimmed by 6 bases and 4 bases, with 9 bases remaining between them. The CDR3 bases are TGTGCCAGCAGCTCAGCGGGAGAGACCCAGTACTTC. Protein product: CASSSAGETQYF.

This sequence joins TRBV27 and TRBJ1-2; possible D gene TRBD1, 5 bases. Germline assignment: CDR1 MNHEY and CDR2 SMNVEV (reference sequence). The CDR3 totals 16 residues. With 4 bases removed from V and 9 bases from J, the gap between germline ends came to 24 bases. The CDR3 DNA reads as TGTGCCAGCAGTTCATCCCCCCAGGGAACCTTATCCCGCTACACCTTC. Its translation: CASSSSPQGTLSRYTF.

The V gene is TRBV25-1, the J gene TRBJ1-5; the match to TRBD1 covers 9 bases. Germline CDR1 and CDR2: MGHDK and SYGVNS. V lost 5 bases to trimming and J lost 4 bases; unmatched junction nucleotides: 3. The length of the CDR3 is 14 residues. The CDR3 DNA sequence: TGTGCCAGCAGTAAGACAGGGGGGAATCAGCCCCAGCATTTT. This codes for CASSKTGGNQPQHF.

A note on this clone: A far larger clone is one nucleotide away, so this likely arose from a read error. Other DNA sequences in this sample translate to the same CDR3. The chain recombines TRBV28 with TRBJ2-7; possible D gene TRBD2, 6 bases. The CDR3 loop spans 14 amino acids. CDR1 and CDR2 (germline): MDHEN, SYDVKM. In DNA form, the CDR3 reads TGTGCCAGCAATGGGGGGTACAGCTCCTACGAGCAGTATTTC. Translating gives CASNGGYSSYEQYF. Full variable domain (remainder filled in from reference TRBV28 and TRBJ2-7): DVKVTQSSRYLVKRTGEKVFLECVQDMDHENMFWYRQDPGLGLRLIYFSYDVKMKEKGDIPEGYSVSREKKERFSLILESASTNQTSMYLCASNGGYSSYEQYFGPGTRLTVT.

This clone was counted many times. V and J are TRBV7-9 and TRBJ1-2; no clear D. V was shortened by 2 bases and J by 8 bases, with 12 bases between the two germline ends. Per the germline V gene, CDR1 is SEHNR and CDR2 is FQNEAQ (reference sequence). CDR3 length equals 13 residues. CDR3 region: CASSLPESGGYTF. The CDR3 bases are TGTGCCAGCAGCTTACCTGAATCGGGGGGCTACACCTTC.